Shown below are 21 T cell receptor beta chains from a single sample sequenced in a study of cytomegalovirus exposure and HLA in healthy donors. Vbeta (60) and Jbeta (13) primers were used in the PCR. Only in-frame clones appear in the TCRdb table, and some are missing; sequencing was by immunoSEQ multiplex PCR. The data contain 80,000 to 100,000 clones, around 68% of them singletons. Source material: PBMCs. The receptors originated from a man aged 50-60 years in good health and CMV-seronegative.

The rearrangement joins TRBV7-9 to TRBJ2-3, with 7 bases fitting TRBD2. CDR3 length equals 15 residues. V lost 3 bases, J lost 2 bases, and 5 bases stayed unmatched. CDR1 and CDR2 (germline): SEHNR, FQNEAQ (reference sequence). Here the CDR3 DNA reads TGTGCCAGCAGCTTCCTCGGGGGGACCACAGATACGCAGTATTTT. Encoded protein: CASSFLGGTTDTQYF.

The chain has TRBV25-1 and TRBJ1-5; no clear D gene. Germline V CDR1 and CDR2: MGHDK, SYGVNS. The CDR3 is made up of 14 amino acids. V was trimmed by 1 base and J by 7 bases, leaving 11 bases between them. Here the CDR3 DNA reads TGTGCCAGCAGTGAATGGAGGGATAAACAGCCCCAGCATTTT. Its protein product is CASSEWRDKQPQHF.

CDR3 protein: CASSPTGLGANVLTF. As DNA, the CDR3 is TGTGCCAGCAGCCCCACAGGGCTCGGGGCCAACGTCCTGACTTTC. The rearrangement uses TRBV7-2 and TRBJ2-6, with D possibly being TRBD1 (6 bases). In germline, CDR1 is SGHTA, CDR2 FQGNSA. This CDR3 region has 15 residues. The V gene lost 5 bases and the J gene lost 4 bases, with 12 bases spanning the gap.

This chain uses TRBV6-5 with TRBJ2-2; 10 bases agree with TRBD2. J lost 4 bases, V lost 6 bases, and 5 bases had no gene match. Germline lookup yields CDR1 MNHEY and CDR2 SVGAGI. This CDR3 has 15 residues. The CDR3 region is CASSDPSGGTGELFF. The CDR3 DNA sequence: TGTGCCAGCAGCGATCCTAGCGGGGGCACCGGGGAGCTGTTTTTT.

V usage is TRBV10-3 and J usage is TRBJ1-1, with TRBD1 matching 12 bases. This CDR3 is built from 15 residues. Germline V gives CDR1 ENHRY, CDR2 SYGVKD. With V trimmed by 5 bases and J by 4 bases, 5 bases remained unmatched. The CDR3 protein is CAISTGTGGLTEAFF. CDR3 in DNA: TGTGCCATCAGTACCGGGACAGGGGGCCTCACTGAAGCTTTCTTT.

This chain connects TRBV6-5 to TRBJ2-7; 7 nucleotides match TRBD1. Germline values: CDR1 MNHEY, CDR2 SVGAGI. The CDR3 totals 14 residues. J lost 1 base, V lost 4 bases, and 4 bases had no gene match. The CDR3: CASSFRQGSYEQYF. In DNA form, the CDR3 reads TGTGCCAGCAGTTTCCGACAGGGTTCCTACGAGCAGTACTTC.

The chain uses TRBV7-2 and TRBJ1-5; 7 bases are shared with TRBD1. Germline V gives CDR1 SGHTA, CDR2 FQGNSA. The V and J ends lost 1 base and 6 bases, in that order; junction bases with no gene match: 0. CDR3 size: 13 residues. Here the CDR3 DNA reads TGTGCCAGCAGCTTAGAGGGGGCTCAGCCCCAGCATTTT. Protein sequence: CASSLEGAQPQHF.

This clone was seen more than once but under ten times. The gene calls are TRBV4-2 and TRBJ1-6, with TRBD1 matching 7 bases. Germline V CDR1 and CDR2: LGHNA, YNFKEQ. The V segment lost 1 base and the J segment 0 bases; nucleotides outside the gene matches: 6. The CDR3 runs 18 residues. CDR3 amino acids: CASSQAPDRSSYNSPLHF. DNA for the CDR3: TGTGCCAGCAGCCAAGCCCCGGACAGGAGCTCCTATAATTCACCCCTCCACTTT.

This clone was detected a few times. This chain uses TRBV7-2 with TRBJ2-5; 9 bases match TRBD2. This CDR3 comprises 12 residues. Trimming cost V 8 bases and J 5 bases; bases outside gene matches: 3. CDR1 SGHTA and CDR2 FQGNSA come from the germline V gene. CDR3 nucleotide sequence: TGTGCCAGCCGGAGCGGGGGGGAGACCCAGTACTTC. Protein sequence: CASRSGGETQYF.

This chain uses TRBV5-4 with TRBJ1-1; tentative D call: TRBD1 (5 bases). This CDR3 has 15 amino acids. CDR1 and CDR2 from the germline V gene are SGHNT and YYREEE (reference sequence). With 4 bases removed from V and 2 bases from J, the gap between germline ends came to 15 bases. The CDR3 DNA follows: TGTGCCAGCAGCCAAGGGGAGGCCCCAAACACTGAAGCTTTCTTT. It translates to CASSQGEAPNTEAFF. The whole variable domain, filled in from reference TRBV5-4 and TRBJ1-1, reads ETGVTQSPTHLIKTRGQQVTLRCSSQSGHNTVSWYQQALGQGPQFIFQYYREEENGRGNFPPRFSGLQFPNYSSELNVNALELDDSALYLCASSQGEAPNTEAFFGQGTRLTVV.

The chain joins TRBV19 to TRBJ2-3, with 9 bases fitting TRBD1. Germline values: CDR1 LNHDA, CDR2 SQIVND (reference sequence). The CDR3 has 15 amino acids. J was trimmed by 0 bases and V by 4 bases; bases with no gene match: 2. The DNA of the CDR3 is TGTGCCAGTAGTAGGGACAGGGCCAGCACAGATACGCAGTATTTT. Translating it yields CASSRDRASTDTQYF.

The sample holds a few counts of this clone. The chain employs TRBV11-2 and TRBJ2-6; 8 nucleotides agree with TRBD1. CDR1 is SGHAT and CDR2 is FQNNGV in the germline V gene. The CDR3 is 18 amino acids. The J segment lost 4 bases and the V segment lost 1 base, leaving 9 bases of the junction unmatched. The chain's CDR3 is CASSLGGQGTLGANVLTF. The CDR3 DNA sequence: TGTGCCAGCAGCTTAGGTGGACAGGGAACCTTAGGGGCCAACGTCCTGACTTTC.

This clone has only one observation. The chain links TRBV5-4 to TRBJ2-3, with D tentatively TRBD2 (5 bases). Germline V gene data show CDR1 as SGHNT and CDR2 as YYREEE (reference sequence). The CDR3 loop spans 17 amino acids. V was clipped by 0 bases and J by 0 bases, with 14 bases between them. The DNA for the CDR3 is TGTGCCAGCAGCTTGGTGTTAGCGATACCTAGCACAGATACGCAGTATTTT. Encoded protein: CASSLVLAIPSTDTQYF.

The chain employs TRBV19 and TRBJ2-2, with a possible D match to TRBD1 (5 bases). V lost 8 bases and J lost 5, with 12 bases in between. The CDR3 totals 13 residues. CDR1 LNHDA and CDR2 SQIVND come from the germline V gene (reference sequence). CDR3 in amino acids: CASYTGRTGELFF. In DNA, the CDR3 is TGTGCCAGTTACACAGGACGTACCGGGGAGCTGTTTTTT.

This clone was detected a few times. The genes are TRBV19 and TRBJ1-1; tentative D call: TRBD1 (6 bases). The CDR3 has 16 amino acids. Trimming cost V 7 bases and J 0 bases, with 18 bases left between them. Germline assignment: CDR1 LNHDA and CDR2 SQIVND (reference sequence). CDR3 bases: TGTGCCAGTAACCCGAGGGGGGGTGCCATGAACACTGAAGCTTTCTTT. Amino acids: CASNPRGGAMNTEAFF. The whole variable domain, remainder taken from reference TRBV19 and TRBJ1-1, is DGGITQSPKYLFRKEGQNVTLSCEQNLNHDAMYWYRQDPGQGLRLIYYSQIVNDFQKGDIAEGYSVSREKKESFPLTVTSAQKNPTAFYLCASNPRGGAMNTEAFFGQGTRLTVV.

The chain couples TRBV28 to TRBJ1-5; D ambiguous. CDR3 size: 12 residues. Trimming pared 11 bases from V and 4 bases from J, leaving 12 bases between. Germline V gives CDR1 MDHEN, CDR2 SYDVKM. CDR3 amino acids: CAGVTGNQPQHF. As DNA, the CDR3 is TGTGCCGGAGTCACGGGTAATCAGCCCCAGCATTTT. Variable domain in full (rest from reference TRBV28 and TRBJ1-5): DVKVTQSSRYLVKRTGEKVFLECVQDMDHENMFWYRQDPGLGLRLIYFSYDVKMKEKGDIPEGYSVSREKKERFSLILESASTNQTSMYLCAGVTGNQPQHFGDGTRLSIL.

The chain has TRBV20-1 and TRBJ2-5; a weak D match, TRBD1 (5 bases). With the DNA end fitting TRBJ2-7 better, the J assignment may be wrong. This CDR3 has 11 amino acids. The germline V gene encodes CDR1 DFQATT and CDR2 SNEGSKA (reference sequence). The CDR3, as DNA: TGCAGTGCTCTCGACAGCTACGAGCAGTACTTC. This gives the protein CSALDSYEQYF.

The rearrangement links TRBV11-2 to TRBJ2-7, with 7 nucleotides matching TRBD2. Trimming removed 1 base from V and 3 bases from J; junction bases left unmatched: 6. The CDR3 consists of 15 residues. Germline assignment: CDR1 SGHAT and CDR2 FQNNGV. The CDR3: CASSLGGEGSYEQYF. The CDR3 coding sequence is TGTGCCAGCAGCTTAGGGGGGGAGGGCAGCTACGAGCAGTACTTC. The full variable domain, completed using reference TRBV11-2 and TRBJ2-7, is EAGVAQSPRYKIIEKRQSVAFWCNPISGHATLYWYQQILGQGPKLLIQFQNNGVVDDSQLPKDRFSAERLKGVDSTLKIQPAKLEDSAVYLCASSLGGEGSYEQYFGPGTRLTVT.

CDR3 sequence (DNA): TGTGCCAGCAAAAGTGGGGGGTTCTCCTATAATTCACCCCTCCACTTT. As protein: CASKSGGFSYNSPLHF. This sequence joins TRBV27 and TRBJ1-6; possible D gene TRBD1, 5 bases. Germline CDR1 MNHEY, CDR2 SMNVEV (reference sequence). Trimming pared 7 bases from V and 0 bases from J, leaving 13 bases between. This CDR3 has 16 residues.

The chain couples TRBV14 to TRBJ2-3; weak D call: TRBD1 (5 bases). V was trimmed by 4 bases and J by 4 bases, leaving 6 bases between them. Germline V lookup: CDR1 SGHDN, CDR2 FVKESK. The CDR3 totals 12 residues. The CDR3 sequence is CASSPRADTQYF. In DNA form, the CDR3 reads TGTGCCAGCAGCCCCAGGGCAGATACGCAGTATTTT. Full variable domain (outside the CDR3, taken from reference TRBV14 and TRBJ2-3): EAGVTQFPSHSVIEKGQTVTLRCDPISGHDNLYWYRRVMGKEIKFLLHFVKESKQDESGMPNNRFLAERTGGTYSTLKVQPAELEDSGVYFCASSPRADTQYFGPGTRLTVL.

This clone was seen a few times. CDR3 nucleotide sequence: TGTGCCAGTAGTAGAGACGCTAGCGGGGGCTCCTACGAGCAGTACTTC. Protein: CASSRDASGGSYEQYF. J is TRBJ2-7 and V is TRBV19; 10 bases are a match to TRBD2. V lost 4 bases and J lost 0; bases outside the gene matches: 6. CDR3 size: 16 residues. CDR1 and CDR2 (germline): LNHDA, SQIVND (reference sequence).